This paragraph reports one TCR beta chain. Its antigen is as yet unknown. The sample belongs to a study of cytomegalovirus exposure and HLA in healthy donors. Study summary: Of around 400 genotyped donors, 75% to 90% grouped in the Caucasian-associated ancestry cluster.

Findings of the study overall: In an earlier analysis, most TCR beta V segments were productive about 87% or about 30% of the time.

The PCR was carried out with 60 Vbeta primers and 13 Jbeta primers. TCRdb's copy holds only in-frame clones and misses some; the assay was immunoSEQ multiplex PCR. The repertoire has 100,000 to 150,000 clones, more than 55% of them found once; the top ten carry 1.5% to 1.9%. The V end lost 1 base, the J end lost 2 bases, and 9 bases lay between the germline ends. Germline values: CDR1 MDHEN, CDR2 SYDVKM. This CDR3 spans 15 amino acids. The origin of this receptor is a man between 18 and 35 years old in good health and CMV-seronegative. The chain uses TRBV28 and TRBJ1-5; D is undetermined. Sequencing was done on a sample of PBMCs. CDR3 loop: CASSLYLAGNQPQHF. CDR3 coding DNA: TGTGCCAGCAGTTTATATCTGGCGGGCAATCAGCCCCAGCATTTT. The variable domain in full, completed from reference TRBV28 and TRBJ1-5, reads DVKVTQSSRYLVKRTGEKVFLECVQDMDHENMFWYRQDPGLGLRLIYFSYDVKMKEKGDIPEGYSVSREKKERFSLILESASTNQTSMYLCASSLYLAGNQPQHFGDGTRLSIL.